What follows are 7 T cell receptor beta chains derived from one specimen sequenced in a study of T cell therapy product for transplant patients. Explanation of the sample label: CMVpp65/IE-1-reactive T cells enriched by IFNgamma capture and expanded in vitro. PBMCs were stimulated 5 to 6 hours with CMV pp65 and IE-1 peptide pools. Positive selection by IFNgamma secretion assay kept the CMV-stimulated cells that produced IFNgamma. For 20 to 25 days, enriched IFNgamma+ cells were expanded with irradiated autologous feeders and either IL-7/IL-15 or IL-2. Some clones are missing from TCRdb's copy, which holds only in-frame ones; the method was immunoSEQ multiplex PCR. Here the sample spans approximately 300 clones, about 60% being singletons. These receptors' targets are unknown. Sequencing was carried out using a sorted cell population cultured from PBMCs. These receptor sequences come from an adult in good health.

This clone was detected a few times. This sequence joins TRBV28 and TRBJ1-1, with D hard to call. V lost 5 bases and J lost 11, with 15 bases in between. This CDR3 contains 12 residues. Germline CDR1 and CDR2: MDHEN and SYDVKM. The CDR3 DNA sequence: TGTGCCAGCAGTCCCCTAGGGAATACGGCTTTCTTT. Its protein is CASSPLGNTAFF.

This clone showed up just a few times. This sequence joins TRBV2 and TRBJ2-7, with 7 bases that match TRBD2. Germline V lookup: CDR1 SNHLY, CDR2 FYNNEI. This CDR3 has 17 amino acids. V gave up 4 bases and J gave up 7 bases; unmatched junction bases: 19. The CDR3, as DNA: TGTGCCAGCAGTGCCGGCCCGCCCGGACTAGGGGCAAGAGAGCAGTACTTC. Protein: CASSAGPPGLGAREQYF.

The gene calls are TRBV6-9 and TRBJ2-3; D perhaps matches TRBD2 (5 bases). Germline V gene data show CDR1 as MNHGY and CDR2 as SVAAGI. The V and J ends lost 6 bases and 8 bases respectively, with 12 bases between them. This CDR3 region has 12 residues. CDR3 nucleotides: TGTGCCAGCAGGGGCGGGTTTGGTACGCAGTATTTT. Translation gives CASRGGFGTQYF.

By share of the sample, this clone is hyperexpanded. The chain links TRBV2 to TRBJ2-7; 7 bases fit TRBD1. Germline V gene data show CDR1 as SNHLY and CDR2 as FYNNEI. The CDR3 has 17 amino acids. The ends lost 3 bases at V and 5 bases at J; junction bases unmatched: 16. The DNA for the CDR3 is TGTGCCAGCAGTGAGCCTTCCGACAGGGTATTTAACGACGAGCAGTACTTC. It encodes CASSEPSDRVFNDEQYF.

The rearrangement links TRBV4-1 to TRBJ2-7; D uncertain. The CDR3 sequence is 16 residues long. Germline assignment: CDR1 MGHRA and CDR2 YSYEKL. Trimming took 6 bases from V and 0 from J, leaving 18 bases between them. The DNA of the CDR3 is TGCGCCAGCAGTGGTGCCGAGACGGTCCTCTCCTACGAGCAGTACTTC. Translated, it gives CASSGAETVLSYEQYF.

The rearrangement joins TRBV6-1 to TRBJ2-3, with D maybe TRBD2 (5 bases). Germline CDR1 is MNHNS and CDR2 is SASEGT. The ends were cut back, 6 bases at V and 8 bases at J, with 12 bases in the middle. CDR3 length: 12 amino acids. CDR3 residues: CASRGGFGTQYF. DNA for the CDR3: TGTGCCAGCAGGGGCGGGTTTGGTACGCAGTATTTT.

CDR3 loop: CASSGPWGAGNQPQHF. CDR3 bases: TGTGCCAGCAGTGGACCCTGGGGCGCCGGCAATCAGCCCCAGCATTTT. The chain joins TRBV6-1 to TRBJ1-5; maybe TRBD1 (5 bases). V lost 4 bases to trimming and J lost 2 bases, with 15 bases between them. From germline, CDR1 is MNHNS and CDR2 SASEGT. This CDR3 contains 16 residues.